Listed here are 17 T cell receptor beta chains from one sample, sequenced in a study of blood T cell repertoires in COVID-19. Produced via immunoSEQ multiplex PCR; TCRdb's table is partial and in-frame only. The table has around 110,000 clones, 86% seen once; the top ten hold roughly 4.7%. The sample was peripheral blood. Source of these receptors: a man in his forties with acute or convalescent COVID-19.

This clone was counted a single time. The V gene is TRBV2, the J gene TRBJ1-2; 9 bases are a match to TRBD1. The CDR3 has 15 amino acids. Germline loops: CDR1 SNHLY, CDR2 FYNNEI. Germline trimming cut 4 bases from V and 6 bases from J; bases unmatched to any gene: 9. CDR3 in amino acids: CASSVFNRGQDGYTF. CDR3 nucleotide sequence: TGTGCCAGCAGTGTCTTTAACAGGGGGCAAGATGGCTACACCTTC.

The chain is built from TRBV5-1 and TRBJ2-5, with 13 bases aligning to TRBD2. CDR3 length: 19 amino acids. V lost 4 bases, J lost 5 bases, and 17 bases stayed unmatched. The V gene's germline CDR1 is SGHRS and CDR2 YFSETQ. For the CDR3, the DNA is TGCGCCAGCAGCGGGACCGGGACCGGGACTAGCGGGATTAGGGAGACCCAGTACTTC. It translates to CASSGTGTGTSGIRETQYF.

J is TRBJ2-1 and V is TRBV11-2, with TRBD2 identical over 10 bases. Germline-derived CDR1 and CDR2 are SGHAT and FQNNGV. This CDR3 contains 15 residues. V gave up 4 bases and J gave up 6 bases; unmatched junction bases: 6. The CDR3 protein is CASSSSGRAFNEQFF. The CDR3 bases are TGTGCCAGCAGCTCAAGCGGGAGGGCATTCAATGAGCAGTTCTTC.

The sample holds a few counts of this clone. The chain combines TRBV5-5 with TRBJ1-2; D is unresolved. V gave up 0 bases and J gave up 4 bases, with 7 bases separating them. This CDR3 contains 13 residues. Germline V gene sequence: CDR1 SGHKS, CDR2 YYEKEE (reference sequence). The CDR3 here is CASSLGASYGYTF. The CDR3 bases are TGTGCCAGCAGCTTGGGCGCAAGCTATGGCTACACCTTC. The full variable domain, with the rest looked up from reference TRBV5-5 and TRBJ1-2, is DAGVTQSPTHLIKTRGQQVTLRCSPISGHKSVSWYQQVLGQGPQFIFQYYEKEERGRGNFPDRFSARQFPNYSSELNVNALLLGDSALYLCASSLGASYGYTFGSGTRLTVV.

This rearrangement joins TRBV7-9 to TRBJ1-2, with 7 bases that match TRBD1. Per germline, CDR1 SEHNR and CDR2 FQNEAQ (reference sequence). V lost 1 base, J lost 8 bases, and 7 bases stayed unmatched. The CDR3 covers 14 residues. CDR3 amino acids: CASSLGGGRDGYTF. CDR3 nucleotide sequence: TGTGCCAGCAGCTTAGGAGGGGGCCGTGACGGCTACACCTTC. The full variable domain, in which reference TRBV7-9 and TRBJ1-2 provide the parts outside the CDR3, is DTGVSQNPRHKITKRGQNVTFRCDPISEHNRLYWYRQTLGQGPEFLTYFQNEAQLEKSRLLSDRFSAERPKGSFSTLEIQRTEQGDSAMYLCASSLGGGRDGYTFGSGTRLTVV.

Here the CDR3 DNA reads TGTGCCAGCAGCCAAGTTCTCGGGGGTGAGCAGTTCTTC. Translated, it gives CASSQVLGGEQFF. This chain links TRBV3-1 (or the pseudogene TRBV3-2) with TRBJ2-1; D is possibly TRBD2 (6 bases). The CDR3 is 13 residues long. Germline lookup yields CDR1 LGHDT and CDR2 YNNKEL (reference sequence). Trimming took off 1 base at V and 9 bases at J, with 10 bases between the two ends.

The rearrangement uses TRBV3-1 (or the pseudogene TRBV3-2) and TRBJ2-4, with TRBD1 identical over 10 bases. The CDR3 contains 19 residues. Unmatched junction bases numbered 11, after V lost 3 bases and J lost 0 bases. CDR1 and CDR2 (germline): LGHDT, YNNKEL (reference sequence). DNA for the CDR3: TGTGCCAGCAGCCACTCCGGGACAGGGGCCCCTCTAGCCAAAAACATTCAGTACTTC. Translated: CASSHSGTGAPLAKNIQYF.

The chain uses TRBV10-3 and TRBJ2-7; possible D gene TRBD1, 6 bases. From germline, CDR1 is ENHRY and CDR2 SYGVKD. V lost 7 bases and J 4 bases, leaving 17 bases between the germline ends. This CDR3 region has 14 residues. The CDR3 DNA reads TGTGCCATCACTCCCGGGACAAACATATACGAGCAGTACTTC. Translating it yields CAITPGTNIYEQYF.

The chain combines TRBV9 with TRBJ2-3, with TRBD2 identical over 8 bases. This CDR3 has 16 amino acids. V gave up 0 bases and J gave up 4 bases; unmatched junction bases: 7. CDR1 is SGDLS and CDR2 is YYNGEE in the germline V gene. In DNA form, the CDR3 reads TGTGCCAGCAGCGTAGAAGGCGGGGGGCCCGCAGATACGCAGTATTTT. The encoded protein is CASSVEGGGPADTQYF.

CDR3 bases: TGTGCCAGCAGCTCCGACACATACTACAATGAGCAGTTCTTC. Its protein product is CASSSDTYYNEQFF. The rearrangement links TRBV11-3 to TRBJ2-1, with D uncertain. CDR1 is SGHNT and CDR2 is YENEEA in the germline V gene. V lost 4 bases to trimming and J lost 3 bases, with 10 bases between them. The CDR3 sequence is 14 residues long.

J is TRBJ2-1 and V is TRBV12-3 or TRBV12-4; 7 bases map to TRBD1. V trimming: 4 bases; J trimming: 14 bases; junction bases outside the gene matches: 5. The CDR3 covers 11 residues. CDR3 in amino acids: CASSSTGWKFF. CDR3 sequence (DNA): TGTGCCAGCAGTTCGACAGGGTGGAAGTTCTTC.

The gene calls are TRBV27 and TRBJ1-5, with 9 bases matching TRBD1. This CDR3 has 14 residues. The V and J ends lost 5 bases and 5 bases, in that order; junction bases with no gene match: 4. Germline CDR1 and CDR2: MNHEY and SMNVEV (reference sequence). The CDR3 bases are TGTGCCAGCAGTCCTTGGACAGGGGATCAGCCCCAGCATTTT. It translates to CASSPWTGDQPQHF.

V is TRBV7-3 and J is TRBJ2-7; 7 bases are a match to TRBD1. CDR3 size: 14 residues. Germline V gene lookup returns CDR1 SGHTA and CDR2 FQGTGA. V shed 4 bases, J shed 2 bases, and the junction held 5 bases outside the gene matches. CDR3 amino acids: CASSSRGSPYEQYF. The CDR3 DNA is TGTGCCAGCAGCTCCAGGGGGTCCCCCTACGAGCAGTACTTC.

This chain connects TRBV5-6 to TRBJ1-1, with 9 bases lining up with TRBD1. This CDR3 region has 14 residues. Trimming cost V 0 bases and J 10 bases; bases outside gene matches: 7. The germline V gene encodes CDR1 SGHDT and CDR2 YYEEEE. The CDR3 DNA sequence: TGTGCCAGCAGCTTGGGACAGGGGGGACTCGTAGCTTTCTTT. This encodes CASSLGQGGLVAFF.

The chain has TRBV19 and TRBJ1-6; maybe TRBD1 (5 bases). V was shortened by 5 bases and J by 10 bases, with 15 bases between the two germline ends. CDR1 and CDR2 from the germline V gene are LNHDA and SQIVND (reference sequence). This CDR3 has 14 amino acids. CDR3 residues: CASSSQGAGSPLHF. In DNA form, the CDR3 reads TGTGCCAGTAGTTCCCAGGGTGCGGGATCACCCCTCCACTTT.

On this clone: One end of the junction does not line up with germline, which may come from a read error. The chain has TRBV12-3 or TRBV12-4 and TRBJ1-6; no clear D gene. The CDR3 has 11 amino acids. The CDR3 region is CASSSEREINF. In DNA form, the CDR3 reads TGTGCCAGCAGTTCGGAGAGGGAGATCAACTTT.

This clone occurred a few times. This sequence joins TRBV5-1 and TRBJ1-4; D is ambiguous. The V gene's germline CDR1 is SGHRS and CDR2 YFSETQ. This CDR3 region has 15 residues. Trimming took 4 bases from V and 0 from J, leaving 10 bases between them. The CDR3 region has the DNA TGCGCCAGCAGCCTCCGAGTTGCAACTAATGAAAAACTGTTTTTT. Amino acids: CASSLRVATNEKLFF.